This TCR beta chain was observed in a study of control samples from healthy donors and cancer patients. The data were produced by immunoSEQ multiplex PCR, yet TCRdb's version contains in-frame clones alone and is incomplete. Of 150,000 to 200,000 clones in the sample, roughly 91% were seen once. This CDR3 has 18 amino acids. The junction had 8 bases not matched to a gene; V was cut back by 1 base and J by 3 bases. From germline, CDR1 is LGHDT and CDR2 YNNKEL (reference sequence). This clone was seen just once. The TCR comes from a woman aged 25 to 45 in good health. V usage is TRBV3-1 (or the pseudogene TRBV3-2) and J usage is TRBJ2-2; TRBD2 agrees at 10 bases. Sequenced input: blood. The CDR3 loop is CASSQVASGSGDTGELFF. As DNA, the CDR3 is TGTGCCAGCAGCCAAGTAGCTAGCGGGAGTGGCGACACCGGGGAGCTGTTTTTT.